These T cell receptor beta chains were read from a single sample in a study of human T cells and chemical hapten exposure. From the RACE reads, TCRdb called clonotypes with MiXCR, one entry per CDR3 protein. The table includes 35,000 to 45,000 distinct CDR3 sequences, around 11% detected once. The specimen was whole blood, collected in connection with sensitization to the hapten diphenylcyclopropenone (DPC). Source of these receptors: a woman aged 25 to 39 with alopecia areata. Some clones in this sample may be carry-over from other donors' samples. CDR3s include the opening cysteine and the closing phenylalanine or tryptophan. D genes are given only for firm matches. A row's size may be missing; if present it is once, few, many or a size class.

abundance: many
d_gene: NA
j_gene: TRBJ1-2
v_gene: TRBV18
CDR3aa: CASSPNPQRGYTF
CDR3nt: TGTGCCAGCTCACCAAACCCCCAGAGGGGCTACACCTTC

abundance: NA
d_gene: NA
j_gene: TRBJ2-7
v_gene: TRBV20-1
CDR3aa: CSARATVYEQYF
CDR3nt: TGCAGTGCTAGAGCGACAGTCTACGAGCAGTACTTC

abundance: many
d_gene: NA
j_gene: TRBJ2-1
v_gene: TRBV3-1
CDR3aa: CASSPPDEQFF
CDR3nt: TGTGCCAGCAGCCCCCCGGATGAGCAGTTCTTC

abundance: few
d_gene: TRBD1
j_gene: TRBJ1-5
v_gene: TRBV29-1
CDR3aa: CSVRTGDRGTQHF
CDR3nt: TGCAGCGTGAGGACAGGGGACCGTGGGACCCAGCATTTT

abundance: NA
d_gene: NA
j_gene: TRBJ2-5
v_gene: TRBV6-6
CDR3aa: CASSHMRAQYF
CDR3nt: TGTGCCAGCAGCCACATGAGGGCCCAGTACTTC

abundance: many
d_gene: NA
j_gene: TRBJ2-7
v_gene: TRBV20-1
CDR3aa: CSARDPGRGADEQYF
CDR3nt: TGCAGTGCTAGAGATCCCGGCAGGGGGGCAGACGAGCAGTACTTC

abundance: NA
d_gene: NA
j_gene: TRBJ2-7
v_gene: TRBV18
CDR3aa: CASSPPGGHLSYEQYF
CDR3nt: TGTGCCAGCTCACCCCCCGGGGGCCACCTATCCTACGAGCAGTACTTC

abundance: few
d_gene: NA
j_gene: TRBJ2-3
v_gene: TRBV20-1
CDR3aa: CTAPISGGTDTQYF
CDR3nt: TGCACCGCCCCAATTTCCGGGGGCACAGATACGCAGTATTTT

abundance: few
d_gene: NA
j_gene: TRBJ1-3
v_gene: TRBV11-2
CDR3aa: CASSLEQGGHATIYF
CDR3nt: TGTGCCAGCAGCTTAGAACAGGGAGGACACGCCACCATATATTTT

abundance: many
d_gene: NA
j_gene: TRBJ2-7
v_gene: TRBV3-1
CDR3aa: CASSQGHEQYF
CDR3nt: TGTGCCAGCAGCCAAGGCCACGAGCAGTACTTC

abundance: NA
d_gene: TRBD2
j_gene: TRBJ2-3
v_gene: TRBV13
CDR3aa: CASSRISGITDTQYF
CDR3nt: TGTGCCAGCTCACGCATTAGCGGGATCACAGATACGCAGTATTTT

abundance: many
d_gene: TRBD1
j_gene: TRBJ1-5
v_gene: TRBV19
CDR3aa: CASIPGTGYSSFQPQHF
CDR3nt: TGTGCCAGTATCCCGGGGACAGGATACTCGTCGTTTCAGCCCCAGCATTTT

abundance: many
d_gene: TRBD2
j_gene: TRBJ2-5
v_gene: TRBV11-3
CDR3aa: CASSFGGTNQETQYF
CDR3nt: TGTGCCAGCAGCTTCGGCGGGACTAACCAAGAGACCCAGTACTTC

abundance: many
d_gene: TRBD2
j_gene: TRBJ2-7
v_gene: TRBV11-2
CDR3aa: CASSLRWREGSEQYF
CDR3nt: TGTGCCAGCAGCCTCCGGTGGAGGGAGGGCAGCGAGCAGTACTTC

abundance: NA
d_gene: TRBD1
j_gene: TRBJ2-7
v_gene: TRBV5-1
CDR3aa: CASKLSGTVYEQYF
CDR3nt: TGCGCCAGCAAACTGTCCGGGACAGTCTACGAGCAGTACTTC

abundance: many
d_gene: TRBD2
j_gene: TRBJ2-3
v_gene: TRBV5-1
CDR3aa: CASSFGGTSGKPSTDTQYF
CDR3nt: TGCGCCAGCAGTTTCGGCGGGACTAGCGGTAAACCTAGCACAGATACGCAGTATTTT

abundance: NA
d_gene: TRBD1
j_gene: TRBJ1-1
v_gene: TRBV6-1
CDR3aa: CASSVRTGVGVAFF
CDR3nt: TGTGCCAGCAGTGTTCGGACAGGGGTTGGCGTTGCTTTCTTT

abundance: many
d_gene: NA
j_gene: TRBJ2-1
v_gene: TRBV27
CDR3aa: CASSSSWTTREQFF
CDR3nt: TGTGCCAGCAGCTCTAGCTGGACGACGCGCGAGCAGTTCTTC

abundance: many
d_gene: NA
j_gene: TRBJ2-6
v_gene: TRBV9
CDR3aa: CASSVSISGANVLTF
CDR3nt: TGTGCCAGCAGCGTATCAATATCTGGGGCCAACGTCCTGACTTTC

abundance: few
d_gene: TRBD1
j_gene: TRBJ1-2
v_gene: TRBV6-5
CDR3aa: CASSSPRTGANYGYTF
CDR3nt: TGTGCCAGCAGTTCCCCCCGGACAGGAGCTAACTATGGCTACACCTTC

abundance: NA
d_gene: TRBD2
j_gene: TRBJ2-1
v_gene: TRBV7-2
CDR3aa: CASSLGGLAYNEQFF
CDR3nt: TGTGCCAGCAGCTTAGGGGGACTAGCTTACAATGAGCAGTTCTTC

abundance: many
d_gene: TRBD2
j_gene: TRBJ2-7
v_gene: TRBV28
CDR3aa: CASSRLAGRPDSSYEQYF
CDR3nt: TGTGCCAGCAGTCGACTAGCGGGACGACCGGACAGCTCCTACGAGCAGTACTTC

abundance: few
d_gene: NA
j_gene: TRBJ1-6
v_gene: TRBV7-9
CDR3aa: CASSSHNSPLHF
CDR3nt: TGTGCCAGCAGCTCCCATAATTCACCCCTCCACTTT

abundance: many
d_gene: NA
j_gene: TRBJ2-1
v_gene: TRBV23-1
CDR3aa: CASSPQEREFF
CDR3nt: TGCGCCAGCAGTCCACAAGAGAGGGAGTTCTTC

abundance: few
d_gene: TRBD1
j_gene: TRBJ2-3
v_gene: TRBV20-1
CDR3aa: CSAQQGQPNTQYF
CDR3nt: TGCAGTGCCCAACAGGGACAGCCAAATACGCAGTATTTT

abundance: many
d_gene: NA
j_gene: TRBJ2-3
v_gene: TRBV29-1
CDR3aa: CSVEDLGAGEDTQYF
CDR3nt: TGCAGCGTTGAAGATTTGGGGGCGGGAGAAGATACGCAGTATTTT

abundance: few
d_gene: NA
j_gene: TRBJ2-7
v_gene: TRBV7-2
CDR3aa: CASRGPSYEQYF
CDR3nt: TGTGCCAGCAGGGGACCCTCCTACGAGCAGTACTTC

abundance: many
d_gene: NA
j_gene: TRBJ2-5
v_gene: TRBV7-3
CDR3aa: CASSKEGEETQYF
CDR3nt: TGTGCCAGCAGCAAAGAAGGGGAAGAGACCCAGTACTTC

abundance: few
d_gene: TRBD1
j_gene: TRBJ1-6
v_gene: TRBV4-2
CDR3aa: CASSQGTGNNSPLHF
CDR3nt: TGTGCCAGCAGTCAAGGGACAGGGAATAATTCACCCCTCCACTTT

abundance: many
d_gene: NA
j_gene: TRBJ2-1
v_gene: TRBV28
CDR3aa: CASSPVGGYNEQFF
CDR3nt: TGTGCCAGCAGTCCAGTCGGGGGTTACAATGAGCAGTTCTTC

abundance: many
d_gene: TRBD1
j_gene: TRBJ1-5
v_gene: TRBV5-6
CDR3aa: CASSLGEYMGQGAGQPQHF
CDR3nt: TGTGCCAGCAGCTTGGGCGAATATATGGGACAGGGGGCAGGCCAGCCCCAGCATTTT

abundance: many
d_gene: NA
j_gene: TRBJ2-1
v_gene: TRBV9
CDR3aa: CASSPQGQNNEQFF
CDR3nt: TGTGCCAGCAGCCCCCAGGGACAAAACAATGAGCAGTTCTTC

abundance: many
d_gene: TRBD2
j_gene: TRBJ2-4
v_gene: TRBV5-4
CDR3aa: CASSQTSGPGAKNIQYF
CDR3nt: TGTGCCAGCAGCCAGACTAGCGGGCCTGGGGCCAAAAACATTCAGTACTTC

abundance: many
d_gene: TRBD1
j_gene: TRBJ2-7
v_gene: TRBV11-1
CDR3aa: CASSRDRRYEQYF
CDR3nt: TGTGCCAGCAGCCGGGACAGGAGATACGAGCAGTACTTC

abundance: NA
d_gene: NA
j_gene: TRBJ2-7
v_gene: TRBV5-6
CDR3aa: CASRGPYEQYF
CDR3nt: TGTGCCAGCAGGGGGCCCTACGAGCAGTACTTC

abundance: NA
d_gene: NA
j_gene: TRBJ2-5
v_gene: TRBV5-1
CDR3aa: CASSLRGTETQYF
CDR3nt: TGCGCCAGCAGCTTGAGAGGCACCGAGACCCAGTACTTC

abundance: few
d_gene: TRBD1
j_gene: TRBJ2-7
v_gene: TRBV9
CDR3aa: CASTMGQGASYEQYF
CDR3nt: TGTGCCAGCACGATGGGACAGGGGGCCTCCTACGAGCAGTACTTC

abundance: many
d_gene: TRBD2
j_gene: TRBJ2-3
v_gene: TRBV14
CDR3aa: CASSQDWGTSGRPTDTQYF
CDR3nt: TGTGCCAGCAGCCAAGACTGGGGGACTAGCGGGAGGCCCACAGATACGCAGTATTTT

abundance: few
d_gene: TRBD2
j_gene: TRBJ2-4
v_gene: TRBV20-1
CDR3aa: CSAPRLAGDFLPGIQYF
CDR3nt: TGCAGTGCTCCCCGACTAGCGGGGGACTTCCTCCCGGGCATTCAGTACTTC

abundance: few
d_gene: NA
j_gene: TRBJ1-5
v_gene: TRBV6-2/TRBV6-3
CDR3aa: CASSTLGTPNQPQHF
CDR3nt: TGTGCCAGCAGTACCTTGGGGACTCCTAATCAGCCCCAGCATTTT

abundance: few
d_gene: NA
j_gene: TRBJ2-5
v_gene: TRBV7-2
CDR3aa: CASSLGRVVQETQYF
CDR3nt: TGTGCCAGCAGCTTGGGCAGGGTAGTCCAAGAGACCCAGTACTTC

abundance: few
d_gene: NA
j_gene: TRBJ2-1
v_gene: TRBV19
CDR3aa: CATSDAAYEQFF
CDR3nt: TGTGCCACCTCAGATGCTGCCTATGAGCAGTTCTTC

abundance: NA
d_gene: NA
j_gene: TRBJ2-3
v_gene: TRBV12-3/TRBV12-4
CDR3aa: CASSSRQSTDTQYF
CDR3nt: TGTGCCAGCAGTTCCCGACAGAGCACAGATACGCAGTATTTT

abundance: few
d_gene: NA
j_gene: TRBJ2-7
v_gene: TRBV11-2
CDR3aa: CASSLLRGRSSYEQYF
CDR3nt: TGTGCCAGCAGCTTACTCCGGGGGAGGAGCTCCTACGAGCAGTACTTC

abundance: few
d_gene: NA
j_gene: TRBJ1-1
v_gene: TRBV7-9
CDR3aa: CASSLSLSEAFF
CDR3nt: TGTGCCAGCAGCTTATCTCTCTCCGAAGCTTTCTTT

abundance: many
d_gene: NA
j_gene: TRBJ2-1
v_gene: TRBV28
CDR3aa: CASSSMTVYNEQFF
CDR3nt: TGTGCCAGCAGTTCTATGACTGTCTACAATGAGCAGTTCTTC

abundance: many
d_gene: NA
j_gene: TRBJ1-6
v_gene: TRBV3-1
CDR3aa: CASSQEGSSPLHF
CDR3nt: TGTGCCAGCAGCCAAGAGGGAAGTTCACCCCTCCACTTT

abundance: many
d_gene: NA
j_gene: TRBJ1-5
v_gene: TRBV5-5
CDR3aa: CASSLEIYSNQPQHF
CDR3nt: TGTGCCAGCAGCTTAGAAATCTATAGCAATCAGCCCCAGCATTTT

abundance: few
d_gene: NA
j_gene: TRBJ1-3
v_gene: TRBV3-1
CDR3aa: CASSHDGNSGNTIYF
CDR3nt: TGTGCCAGCAGCCACGACGGAAACTCTGGAAACACCATATATTTT

abundance: NA
d_gene: TRBD1
j_gene: TRBJ1-2
v_gene: TRBV4-2
CDR3aa: CASSQGGQNYGYTF
CDR3nt: TGTGCCAGCAGCCAGGGGGGACAGAACTATGGCTACACCTTC

abundance: NA
d_gene: NA
j_gene: TRBJ2-7
v_gene: TRBV20-1
CDR3aa: CSAPGSGRKLYEQYF
CDR3nt: TGCAGTGCTCCCGGAAGCGGTAGGAAGCTATACGAGCAGTACTTC

abundance: NA
d_gene: TRBD1
j_gene: TRBJ1-5
v_gene: TRBV18
CDR3aa: CASSPPSGAGGQPQHF
CDR3nt: TGTGCCAGCTCACCCCCATCCGGTGCAGGGGGCCAGCCCCAGCATTTT

abundance: many
d_gene: NA
j_gene: TRBJ2-3
v_gene: TRBV6-5
CDR3aa: CATFPVGLHGPTDTQYF
CDR3nt: TGTGCCACCTTTCCCGTGGGCCTGCACGGTCCGACAGATACGCAGTATTTT

abundance: many
d_gene: TRBD1
j_gene: TRBJ2-1
v_gene: TRBV7-3
CDR3aa: CASSLIQGAWNEQFF
CDR3nt: TGTGCCAGCAGCTTAATCCAGGGGGCGTGGAATGAGCAGTTCTTC

abundance: NA
d_gene: NA
j_gene: TRBJ2-3
v_gene: TRBV20-1
CDR3aa: CSARSNTGTQYF
CDR3nt: TGCAGTGCTAGGTCCAACACAGGTACGCAGTATTTT